This TCR beta chain came from a study of T-cell memory formation after mild COVID-19. General study points: The pre-infection memory compartment contained some responding clones, suggesting cross-reactive memory joined.

Note on this clonotype: The antigen is undetermined.

TCR alpha and TCR beta cDNA libraries with sample barcodes and UMIs came from 5'RACE using constant-segment primers. TCRdb used MiXCR to reprocess the 5' RACE reads, holding one entry per CDR3 protein. The sample consists of about 260,000 distinct CDR3 sequences, around 8% of them appearing once. The V end was cut by 4 bases, the J end by 1 base, with 11 bases between. The CDR3 loop spans 14 amino acids. The germline gives CDR1 SGHDT, CDR2 YYEEEE. The sequence derives from a man between 18 and 29 years old who had mild COVID-19 (a few samples of this study predate the infection). Cell type and time point are not known. The V call is TRBV5-6, the J call TRBJ1-1; D remains unclear. Sequencing was carried out using PBMCs or a T cell subset sorted from them (not recorded which). Here the CDR3 reads CASSPGRRNTEAFF. CDR3 DNA: TGTGCCAGCAGCCCGGGCAGGAGGAACACTGAAGCTTTCTTT.